The present entry profiles one TCR delta chain with its context. This clone may be a read error of a much larger clone one base away. The data were obtained in a study of gamma-delta T cells after stem cell transplantation. Per the germline V gene, CDR1 is GEAIGNYY and CDR2 is EKD. The CDR3 consists of 18 residues. TCRdb re-called the RT-PCR reads via CATT. The sample includes some 2,300 delta-chain clones, about 18% of them seen just once. The sequence was obtained from a human donor. It is not recorded whose cells these are; they may come from a transplant donor. The J gene is TRDJ3, the V gene TRDV2; TRDD3 aligns across 10 bases. Material for sequencing was gamma-delta T cells. In nucleotides, the CDR3 is TGTGCCTGTGACACTGGGGGATACTCCCCCTGGGACACCCGACAGATATTTTTC. Its translation: CACDTGGYSPWDTRQIFF.